This T cell receptor beta chain is drawn from a study of blood T cell repertoires in COVID-19. Looking at the study overall: Researchers got acute and convalescent COVID-19 samples from the United States, Italy and Spain. Nucleic acid was either cDNA or gDNA, and it came from T cells, B-cell-depleted T cells, or PBMCs.

Per the original data handling: Amplification of reference gene primers was used by the study to estimate nucleated cell counts. Generated by immunoSEQ multiplex PCR, the TCRdb table keeps only in-frame clones and is missing some. V, J and clone size derive from that table, while D and trimming were established from the DNA sequence. Of fewer than 65,000 clones in the sample, approximately 84% are singletons; the top ten hold roughly 3.5%. V dropped 7 bases and J dropped 8; count of bases not matched to a gene: 10. This CDR3 has 14 amino acids. Per germline, CDR1 LNHDA and CDR2 SQIVND (reference sequence).

Material: peripheral blood. The chain couples TRBV19 to TRBJ1-2, with 10 bases identical to TRBD1. The sequence was obtained from a man aged 55 to 70 with acute or convalescent COVID-19. As DNA, the CDR3 is TGTGCCAGTACCTTGGCGACAGGGGGCGAGGGCTACACCTTC. It encodes CASTLATGGEGYTF.